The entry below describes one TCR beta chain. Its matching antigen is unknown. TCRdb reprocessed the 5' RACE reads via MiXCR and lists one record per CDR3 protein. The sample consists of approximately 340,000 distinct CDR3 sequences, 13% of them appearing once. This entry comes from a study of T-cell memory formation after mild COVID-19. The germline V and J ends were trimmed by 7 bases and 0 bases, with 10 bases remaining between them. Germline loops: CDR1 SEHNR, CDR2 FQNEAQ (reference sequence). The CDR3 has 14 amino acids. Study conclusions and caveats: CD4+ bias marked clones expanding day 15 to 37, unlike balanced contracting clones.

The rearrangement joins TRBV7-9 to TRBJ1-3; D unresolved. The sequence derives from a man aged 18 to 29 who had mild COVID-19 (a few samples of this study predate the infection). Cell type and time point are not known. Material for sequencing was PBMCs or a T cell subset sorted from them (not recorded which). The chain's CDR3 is CASKGASSGNTIYF. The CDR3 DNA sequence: TGTGCCAGCAAAGGAGCTAGCTCTGGAAACACCATATATTTT.